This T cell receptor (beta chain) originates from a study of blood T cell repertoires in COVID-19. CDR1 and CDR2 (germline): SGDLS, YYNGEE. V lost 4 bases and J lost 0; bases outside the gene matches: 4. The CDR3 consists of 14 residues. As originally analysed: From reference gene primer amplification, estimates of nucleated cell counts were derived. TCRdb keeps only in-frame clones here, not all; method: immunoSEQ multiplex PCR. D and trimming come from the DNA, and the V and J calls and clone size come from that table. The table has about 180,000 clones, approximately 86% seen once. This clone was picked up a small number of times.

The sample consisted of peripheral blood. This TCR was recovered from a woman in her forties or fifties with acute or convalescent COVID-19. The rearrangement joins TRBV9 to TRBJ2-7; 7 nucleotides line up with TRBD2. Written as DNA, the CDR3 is TGTGCCAGCAGCCCCCGGGACTACTCCTACGAGCAGTACTTC. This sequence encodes CASSPRDYSYEQYF. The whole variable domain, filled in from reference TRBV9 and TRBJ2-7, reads DSGVTQTPKHLITATGQRVTLRCSPRSGDLSVYWYQQSLDQGLQFLIQYYNGEERAKGNILERFSAQQFPDLHSELNLSSLELGDSALYFCASSPRDYSYEQYFGPGTRLTVT.